What follows are 13 T cell receptor beta chains derived from one specimen sequenced in a study of blood T cell repertoires in COVID-19. TCRdb's copy holds only in-frame clones and misses some; the assay was immunoSEQ multiplex PCR. The data show roughly 200,000 clones, with 75% to 90% seen just once and less than 1.5% held by the top ten. Sequenced input: PBMCs or T cells enriched from blood (not recorded which). All receptors derive from a man under 40 who had recovered from COVID-19.

This sequence joins TRBV2 and TRBJ1-6, with D tentatively TRBD1 (6 bases). The CDR3 consists of 13 residues. The V gene's germline CDR1 is SNHLY and CDR2 FYNNEI. Trimming shortened V by 11 bases and J by 4 bases, and 12 bases separated the two germline ends. In nucleotides, the CDR3 is TGTGCCGGTCAACAGGGATATAATTCACCCCTCCACTTT. It yields the protein CAGQQGYNSPLHF.

The chain employs TRBV10-1 and TRBJ2-7; D unresolved. The germline CDR1 and CDR2 sequences are WNHNN and SYGVQD (reference sequence). V was clipped by 0 bases and J by 5 bases, with 11 bases between them. The length of the CDR3 is 14 residues. CDR3 protein: CASSESYGRDEQYF. As DNA, the CDR3 is TGCGCCAGCAGTGAGTCTTATGGCCGGGACGAGCAGTACTTC.

This clone occurred a few times. The chain employs TRBV7-2 and TRBJ2-3; the D gene is possibly TRBD2 (6 bases). Germline-derived CDR1 and CDR2 are SGHTA and FQGNSA. The CDR3 is 15 amino acids. The ends were cut back, 1 base at V and 4 bases at J, with 12 bases in the middle. The CDR3 bases are TGTGCCAGCAGCTTAGGGGGGGTCGGGTCAGATACGCAGTATTTT. Amino acid sequence: CASSLGGVGSDTQYF. Based on the CDR3 plus reference TRBV7-2 and TRBJ2-3, the full variable domain is GAGVSQSPSNKVTEKGKDVELRCDPISGHTALYWYRQSLGQGLEFLIYFQGNSAPDKSGLPSDRFSAERTGGSVSTLTIQRTQQEDSAVYLCASSLGGVGSDTQYFGPGTRLTVL.

In DNA, the CDR3 is TGTGCCACCAGTGACACAGGGGGCGCTTATACTGAAGCTTTCTTT. Translating gives CATSDTGGAYTEAFF. This chain links TRBV24-1 with TRBJ1-1, with 9 bases identical to TRBD1. The CDR3 covers 15 residues. Trimming removed 4 bases from V and 5 bases from J; junction bases left unmatched: 7. Looked up from germline, CDR1 is KGHDR and CDR2 is SFDVKD.

The V and J genes are TRBV7-2 and TRBJ1-2; tentatively, D is TRBD1 (6 bases). Germline CDR1 and CDR2: SGHTA and FQGNSA. This CDR3 contains 13 residues. Trimming took off 3 bases at V and 7 bases at J, with 12 bases between the two ends. CDR3 in DNA: TGTGCCAGCAGCTTGGGGGGGCTTAGTGGCTACACCTTC. This codes for CASSLGGLSGYTF.

The V call is TRBV28, the J call TRBJ2-2; TRBD2 matches at 8 bases. Germline V lookup: CDR1 MDHEN, CDR2 SYDVKM. This CDR3 is built from 15 residues. V was pared by 6 bases and J by 5 bases, with 8 bases of the junction left unmatched. CDR3 amino acids: CASRSQGLGTGELFF. In DNA, the CDR3 is TGTGCCAGCAGGTCACAGGGACTAGGGACCGGGGAGCTGTTTTTT.

The gene calls are TRBV12-3 or TRBV12-4 and TRBJ2-2; tentatively, D is TRBD2 (5 bases). Trimming removed 3 bases from V and 7 bases from J, with 9 bases in between. The CDR3 sequence is 13 residues long. The CDR3 nucleotides read TGTGCCAGCAGTTTCCGGGGTTACGGGGAGCTGTTTTTT. It codes for CASSFRGYGELFF.

V usage is TRBV18 and J usage is TRBJ2-2, with a possible D match to TRBD1 (6 bases). The V and J ends lost 6 bases and 0 bases respectively, with 17 bases between them. Per the germline V gene, CDR1 is KGHSH and CDR2 is LQKENI. The CDR3 consists of 17 residues. The CDR3 spells CASSEYTGMANTGELFF. The CDR3 DNA is TGTGCCAGCTCGGAATATACAGGGATGGCGAACACCGGGGAGCTGTTTTTT.

This sequence joins TRBV15 and TRBJ2-7; 9 nucleotides match TRBD2. The trim removed 6 bases at V and 2 bases at J, leaving 5 bases unmatched. The CDR3 contains 14 residues. Germline CDR1 and CDR2: LNHNV and YYDKDF (reference sequence). CDR3 residues: CATSVAGGPYEQYF. CDR3 DNA sequence: TGTGCCACCAGTGTTGCGGGGGGGCCCTACGAGCAGTACTTC.

This chain connects TRBV7-9 to TRBJ1-1; tentative D call: TRBD1 (6 bases). V dropped 0 bases and J dropped 4 bases, with 12 bases sitting between them. The CDR3 has 15 residues. The V gene's germline CDR1 is SEHNR and CDR2 FQNEAQ (reference sequence). The CDR3 DNA is TGTGCCAGCAGCTTAGCGGCGGTCAGGGGCACTGAAGCTTTCTTT. Amino acid sequence: CASSLAAVRGTEAFF.

The table lists this clone with a few counts. The rearrangement uses TRBV7-6 and TRBJ2-7; the match to TRBD2 covers 8 bases. Germline assignment: CDR1 SGHVS and CDR2 FNYEAQ. V gave up 4 bases and J gave up 3 bases; unmatched junction bases: 5. The CDR3 is 14 residues long. The CDR3 region has the DNA TGTGCCAGCAGCTCACCGGGACTAGACTACGAGCAGTACTTC. This translates into CASSSPGLDYEQYF.

The chain has TRBV7-2 and TRBJ1-2; 7 bases fit TRBD1. Germline-derived CDR1 and CDR2 are SGHTA and FQGNSA. The length of the CDR3 is 13 residues. V lost 4 bases, J lost 2 bases, and 1 base stayed unmatched. CDR3: CASSWDSNYGYTF. The CDR3 region has the DNA TGTGCCAGCAGCTGGGACAGCAACTATGGCTACACCTTC.

The V gene is TRBV7-2, the J gene TRBJ2-3, with TRBD2 matching 7 bases. With 3 bases clipped from V and 0 bases from J, the junction kept 6 bases outside the gene matches. The CDR3 extends over 16 amino acids. From germline, CDR1 is SGHTA and CDR2 FQGNSA. CDR3 in amino acids: CASSFFRRGSTDTQYF. DNA for the CDR3: TGTGCCAGCAGCTTTTTCCGGCGGGGGAGCACAGATACGCAGTATTTT.